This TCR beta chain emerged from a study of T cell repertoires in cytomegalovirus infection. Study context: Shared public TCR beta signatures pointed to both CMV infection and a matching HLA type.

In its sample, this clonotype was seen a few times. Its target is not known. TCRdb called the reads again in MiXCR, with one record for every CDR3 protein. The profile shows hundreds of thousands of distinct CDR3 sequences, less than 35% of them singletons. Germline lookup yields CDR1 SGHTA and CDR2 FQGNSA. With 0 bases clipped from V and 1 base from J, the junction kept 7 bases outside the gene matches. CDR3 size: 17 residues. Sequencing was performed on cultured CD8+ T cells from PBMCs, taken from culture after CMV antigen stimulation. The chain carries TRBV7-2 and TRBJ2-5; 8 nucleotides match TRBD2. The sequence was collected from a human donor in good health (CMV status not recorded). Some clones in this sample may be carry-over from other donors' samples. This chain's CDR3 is CASSLAPRGGFQETQYF. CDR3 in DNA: TGTGCCAGCAGCTTAGCGCCTCGCGGGGGGTTCCAAGAGACCCAGTACTTC.